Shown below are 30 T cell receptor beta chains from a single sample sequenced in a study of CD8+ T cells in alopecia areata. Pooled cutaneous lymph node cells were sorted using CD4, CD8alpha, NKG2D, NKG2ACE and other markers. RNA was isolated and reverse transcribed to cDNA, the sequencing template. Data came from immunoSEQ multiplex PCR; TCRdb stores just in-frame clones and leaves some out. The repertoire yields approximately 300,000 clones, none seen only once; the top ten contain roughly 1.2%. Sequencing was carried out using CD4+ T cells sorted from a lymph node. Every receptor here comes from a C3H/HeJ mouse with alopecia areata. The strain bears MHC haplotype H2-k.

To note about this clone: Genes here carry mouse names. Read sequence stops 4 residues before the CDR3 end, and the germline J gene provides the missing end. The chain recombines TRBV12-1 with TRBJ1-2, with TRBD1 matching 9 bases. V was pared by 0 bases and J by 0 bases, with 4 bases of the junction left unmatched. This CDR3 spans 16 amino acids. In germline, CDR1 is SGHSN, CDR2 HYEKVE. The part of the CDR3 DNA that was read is TGTGCCAGCTCTCTCGCCGGGACAGGGTCAAACTCC. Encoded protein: CASSLAGTGSNS. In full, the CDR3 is CASSLAGTGSNSDYTF.

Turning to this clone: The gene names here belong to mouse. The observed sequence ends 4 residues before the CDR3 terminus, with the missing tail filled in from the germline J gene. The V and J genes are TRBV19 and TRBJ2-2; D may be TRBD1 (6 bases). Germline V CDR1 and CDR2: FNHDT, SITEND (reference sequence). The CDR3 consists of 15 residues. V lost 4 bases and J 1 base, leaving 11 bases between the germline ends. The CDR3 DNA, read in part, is TGTGCCAGCAGTCGGGACAAACAAAACACCGGG. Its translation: CASSRDKQNTG. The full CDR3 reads CASSRDKQNTGQLYF.

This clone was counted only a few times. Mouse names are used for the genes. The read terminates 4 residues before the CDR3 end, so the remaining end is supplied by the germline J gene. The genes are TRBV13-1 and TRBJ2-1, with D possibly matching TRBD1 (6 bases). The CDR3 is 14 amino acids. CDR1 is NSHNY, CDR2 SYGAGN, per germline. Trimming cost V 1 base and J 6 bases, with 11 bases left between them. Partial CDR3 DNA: TGTGCCAGCAGTGATCCGGGAGGGGGTGCT. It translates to CASSDPGGGA. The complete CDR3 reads CASSDPGGGAEQFF.

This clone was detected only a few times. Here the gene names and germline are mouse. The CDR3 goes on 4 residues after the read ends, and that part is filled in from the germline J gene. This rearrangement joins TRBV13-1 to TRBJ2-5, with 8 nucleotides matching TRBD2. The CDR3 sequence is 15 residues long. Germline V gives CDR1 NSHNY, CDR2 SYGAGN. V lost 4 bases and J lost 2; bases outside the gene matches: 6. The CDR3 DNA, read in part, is TGTGCCAGCAGTCCCCGACTGGGGATCCAAGAC. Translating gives CASSPRLGIQD. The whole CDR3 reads CASSPRLGIQDTQYF.

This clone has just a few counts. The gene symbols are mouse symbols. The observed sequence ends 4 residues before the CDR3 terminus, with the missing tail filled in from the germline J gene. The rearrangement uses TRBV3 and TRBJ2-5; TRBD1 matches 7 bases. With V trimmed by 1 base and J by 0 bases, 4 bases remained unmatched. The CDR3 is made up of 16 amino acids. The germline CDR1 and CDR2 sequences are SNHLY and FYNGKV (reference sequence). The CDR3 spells CASSLDPTGNQDTQYF. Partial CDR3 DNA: TGTGCCAGCAGCTTAGACCCGACAGGGAACCAAGAC.

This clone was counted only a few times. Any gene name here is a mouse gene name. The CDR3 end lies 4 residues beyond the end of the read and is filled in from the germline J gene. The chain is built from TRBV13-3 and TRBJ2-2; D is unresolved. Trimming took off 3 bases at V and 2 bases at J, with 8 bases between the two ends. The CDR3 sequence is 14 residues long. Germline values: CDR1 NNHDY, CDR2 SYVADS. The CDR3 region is CASSGQINTGQLYF. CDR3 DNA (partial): TGTGCCAGCAGTGGTCAGATTAACACCGGG.

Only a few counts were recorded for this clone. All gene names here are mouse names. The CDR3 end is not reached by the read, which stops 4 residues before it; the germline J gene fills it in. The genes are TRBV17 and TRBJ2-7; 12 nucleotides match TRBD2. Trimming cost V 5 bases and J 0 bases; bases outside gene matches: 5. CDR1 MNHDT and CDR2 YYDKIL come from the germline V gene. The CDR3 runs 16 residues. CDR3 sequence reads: CASSRLGGRSSYEQYF. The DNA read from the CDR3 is TGTGCTAGCAGTCGACTGGGGGGGCGCTCCTCCTAT.

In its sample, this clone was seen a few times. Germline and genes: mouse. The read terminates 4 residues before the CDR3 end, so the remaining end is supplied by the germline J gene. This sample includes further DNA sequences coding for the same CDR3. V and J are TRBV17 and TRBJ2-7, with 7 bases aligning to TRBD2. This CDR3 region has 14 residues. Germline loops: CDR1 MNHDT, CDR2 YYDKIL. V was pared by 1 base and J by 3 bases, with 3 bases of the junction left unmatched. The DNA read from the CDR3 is TGTGCTAGCAGTAGAGTGGGGGGTCACTAT. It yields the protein CASSRVGGHY. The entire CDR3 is CASSRVGGHYEQYF.

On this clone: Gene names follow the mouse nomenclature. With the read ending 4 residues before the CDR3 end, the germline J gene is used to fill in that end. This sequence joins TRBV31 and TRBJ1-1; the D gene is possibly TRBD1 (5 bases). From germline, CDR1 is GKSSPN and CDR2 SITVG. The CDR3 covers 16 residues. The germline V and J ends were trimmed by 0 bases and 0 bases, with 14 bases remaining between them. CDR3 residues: CAWSLNSDNANTEVFF. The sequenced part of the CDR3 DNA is TGTGCCTGGAGTCTAAATTCGGACAATGCAAACACA. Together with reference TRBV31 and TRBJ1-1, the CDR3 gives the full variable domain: AQTIHQWPVAEIKAVGSPLSLGCTIKGKSSPNLYWYWQATGGTLQQLFYSITVGQVESVVQLNLSASRPKDDQFILSTEKLLLSHSGFYLCAWSLNSDNANTEVFFGKGTRLTVV.

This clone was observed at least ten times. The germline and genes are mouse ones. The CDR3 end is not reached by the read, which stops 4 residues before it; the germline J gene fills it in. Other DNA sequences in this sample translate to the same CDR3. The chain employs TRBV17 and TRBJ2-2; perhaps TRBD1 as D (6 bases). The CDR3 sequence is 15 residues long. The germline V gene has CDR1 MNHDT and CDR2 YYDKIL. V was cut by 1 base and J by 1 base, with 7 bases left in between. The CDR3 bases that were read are TGTGCTAGCAGTAGAGTGGGACAAAACACCGGG. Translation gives CASSRVGQNTG. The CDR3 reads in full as CASSRVGQNTGQLYF.

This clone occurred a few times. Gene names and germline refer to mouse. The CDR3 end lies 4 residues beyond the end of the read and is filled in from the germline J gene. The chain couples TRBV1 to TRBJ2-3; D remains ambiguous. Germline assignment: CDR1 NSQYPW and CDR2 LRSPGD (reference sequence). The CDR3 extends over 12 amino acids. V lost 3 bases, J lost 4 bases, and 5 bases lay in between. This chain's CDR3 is CTCSATTETLYF. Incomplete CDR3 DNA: TGCACCTGCAGTGCTACAACAGAA.

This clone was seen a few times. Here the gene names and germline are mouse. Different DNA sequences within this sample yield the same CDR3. CDR3 DNA, as far as it was read: TGTGCCAGCAGTGATGACAGGAGCTCCTAT. Protein sequence: CASSDDRSSY. The whole CDR3 region reads CASSDDRSSYEQYF. The chain uses TRBV13-1 and TRBJ2-7; the D gene is possibly TRBD1 (5 bases). The read finishes 4 residues shy of the CDR3 end, and the germline J gene is used to complete it. CDR3 length: 14 amino acids. Trimming left V 0 bases short and J 0 bases short, with 7 bases between. Looked up from germline, CDR1 is NSHNY and CDR2 is SYGAGN.

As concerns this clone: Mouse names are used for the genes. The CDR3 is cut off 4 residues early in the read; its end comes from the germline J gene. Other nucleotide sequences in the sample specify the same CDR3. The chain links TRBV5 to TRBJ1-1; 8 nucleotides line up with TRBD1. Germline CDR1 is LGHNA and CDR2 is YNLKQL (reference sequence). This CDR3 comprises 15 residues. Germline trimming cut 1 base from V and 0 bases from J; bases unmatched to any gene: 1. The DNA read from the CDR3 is TGTGCCAGCAGCCAAGCAGGGGGCGCAAACACA. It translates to CASSQAGGANT. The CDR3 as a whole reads CASSQAGGANTEVFF.

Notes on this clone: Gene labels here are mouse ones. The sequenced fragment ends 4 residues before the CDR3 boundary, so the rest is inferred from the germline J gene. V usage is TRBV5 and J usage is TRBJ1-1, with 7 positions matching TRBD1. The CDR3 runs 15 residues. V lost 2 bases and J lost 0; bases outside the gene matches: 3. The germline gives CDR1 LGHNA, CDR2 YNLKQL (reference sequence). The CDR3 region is CASSQLGQANTEVFF. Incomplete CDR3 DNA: TGTGCCAGCAGCCAACTCGGACAGGCAAACACA.

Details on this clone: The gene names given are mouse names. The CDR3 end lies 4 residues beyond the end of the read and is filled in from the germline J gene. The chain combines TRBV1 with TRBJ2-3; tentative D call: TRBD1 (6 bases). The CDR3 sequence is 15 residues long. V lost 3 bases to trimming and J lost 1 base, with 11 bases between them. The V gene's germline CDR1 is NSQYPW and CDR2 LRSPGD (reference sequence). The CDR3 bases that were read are TGCACCTGCAGTGCGCAGGGGATTGGTGCAGAA. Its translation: CTCSAQGIGAE. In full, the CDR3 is CTCSAQGIGAETLYF.

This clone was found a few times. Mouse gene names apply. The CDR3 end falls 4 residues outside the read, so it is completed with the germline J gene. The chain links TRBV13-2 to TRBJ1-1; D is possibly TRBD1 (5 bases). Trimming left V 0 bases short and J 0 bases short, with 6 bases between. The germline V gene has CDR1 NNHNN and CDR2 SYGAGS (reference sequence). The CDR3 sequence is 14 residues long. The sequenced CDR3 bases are TGTGCCAGCGGTGATGGACAGTCAAACACA. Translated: CASGDGQSNT. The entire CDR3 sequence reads CASGDGQSNTEVFF.

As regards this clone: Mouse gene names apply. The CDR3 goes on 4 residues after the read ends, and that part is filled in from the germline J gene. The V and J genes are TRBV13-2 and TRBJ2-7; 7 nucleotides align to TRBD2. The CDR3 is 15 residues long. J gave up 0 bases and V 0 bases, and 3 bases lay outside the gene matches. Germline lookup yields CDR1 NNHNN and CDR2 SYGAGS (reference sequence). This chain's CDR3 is CASGDAWGVSYEQYF. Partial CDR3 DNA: TGTGCCAGCGGTGATGCTTGGGGGGTCTCCTAT.

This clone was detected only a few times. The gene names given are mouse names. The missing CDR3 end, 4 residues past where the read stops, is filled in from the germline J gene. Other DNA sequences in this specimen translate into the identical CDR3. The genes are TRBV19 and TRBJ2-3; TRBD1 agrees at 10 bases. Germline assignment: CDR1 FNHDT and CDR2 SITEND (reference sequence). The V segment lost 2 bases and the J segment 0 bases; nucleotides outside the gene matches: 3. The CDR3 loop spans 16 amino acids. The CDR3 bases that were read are TGTGCCAGCAGTATCGGGACAGGGGCGAGTGCAGAA. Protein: CASSIGTGASAE. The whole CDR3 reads CASSIGTGASAETLYF.

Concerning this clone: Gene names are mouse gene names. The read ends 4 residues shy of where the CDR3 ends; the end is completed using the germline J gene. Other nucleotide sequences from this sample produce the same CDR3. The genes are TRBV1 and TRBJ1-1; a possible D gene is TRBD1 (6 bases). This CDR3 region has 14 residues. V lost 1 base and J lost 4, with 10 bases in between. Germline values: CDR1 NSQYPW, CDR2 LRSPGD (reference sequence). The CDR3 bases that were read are TGCACCTGCAGTGCAGGGGGGCGCGGCACA. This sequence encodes CTCSAGGRGT. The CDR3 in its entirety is CTCSAGGRGTEVFF.

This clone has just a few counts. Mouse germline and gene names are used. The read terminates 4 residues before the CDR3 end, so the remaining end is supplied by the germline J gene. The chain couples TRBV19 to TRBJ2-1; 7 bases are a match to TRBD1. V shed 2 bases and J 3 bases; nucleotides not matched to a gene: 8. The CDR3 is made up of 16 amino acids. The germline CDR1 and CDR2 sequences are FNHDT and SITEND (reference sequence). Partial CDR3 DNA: TGTGCCAGCAGTATCTCCCGCCGGGACAGCTATGCT. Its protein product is CASSISRRDSYA. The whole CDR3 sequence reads CASSISRRDSYAEQFF. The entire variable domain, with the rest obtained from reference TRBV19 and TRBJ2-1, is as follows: GGIITQTPKFLIGQEGQKLTLKCQQNFNHDTMYWYRQDSGKGLRLIYYSITENDLQKGDLSEGYDASREKKSSFSLTVTSAQKNEMAVFLCASSISRRDSYAEQFFGPGTRLTVL.

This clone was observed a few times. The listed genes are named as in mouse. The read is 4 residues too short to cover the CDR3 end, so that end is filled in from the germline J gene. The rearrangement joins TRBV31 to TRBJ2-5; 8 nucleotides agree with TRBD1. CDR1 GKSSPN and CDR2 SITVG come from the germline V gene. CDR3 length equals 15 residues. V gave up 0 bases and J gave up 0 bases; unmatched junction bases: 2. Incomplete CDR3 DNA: TGTGCCTGGAGTCTGACAGGGGTTAACCAAGAC. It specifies CAWSLTGVNQD. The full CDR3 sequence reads CAWSLTGVNQDTQYF.

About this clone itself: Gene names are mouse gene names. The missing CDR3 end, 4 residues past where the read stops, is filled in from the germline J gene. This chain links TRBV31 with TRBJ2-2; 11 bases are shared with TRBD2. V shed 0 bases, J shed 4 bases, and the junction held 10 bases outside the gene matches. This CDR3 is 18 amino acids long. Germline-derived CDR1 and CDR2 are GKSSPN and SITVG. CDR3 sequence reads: CAWSLPVTGGALTGQLYF. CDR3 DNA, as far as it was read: TGTGCCTGGAGTCTACCCGTTACTGGGGGGGCTCTCACCGGG.

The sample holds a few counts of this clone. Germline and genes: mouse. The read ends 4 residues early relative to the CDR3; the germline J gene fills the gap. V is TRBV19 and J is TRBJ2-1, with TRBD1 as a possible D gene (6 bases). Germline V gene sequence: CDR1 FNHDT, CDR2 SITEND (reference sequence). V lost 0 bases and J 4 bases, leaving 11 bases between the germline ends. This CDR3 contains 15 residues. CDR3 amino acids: CASSIEVGQYAEQFF. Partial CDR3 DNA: TGTGCCAGCAGTATAGAGGTGGGACAATATGCT.

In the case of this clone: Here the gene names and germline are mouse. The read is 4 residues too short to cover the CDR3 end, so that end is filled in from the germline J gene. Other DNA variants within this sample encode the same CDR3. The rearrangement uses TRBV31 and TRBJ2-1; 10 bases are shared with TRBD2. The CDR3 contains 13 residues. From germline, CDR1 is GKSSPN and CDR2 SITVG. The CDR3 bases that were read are TGTGCCTGGAGCCCGGGACTGGGGACT. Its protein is CAWSPGLGT. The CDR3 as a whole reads CAWSPGLGTEQFF. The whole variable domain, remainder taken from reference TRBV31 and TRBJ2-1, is AQTIHQWPVAEIKAVGSPLSLGCTIKGKSSPNLYWYWQATGGTLQQLFYSITVGQVESVVQLNLSASRPKDDQFILSTEKLLLSHSGFYLCAWSPGLGTEQFFGPGTRLTVL.

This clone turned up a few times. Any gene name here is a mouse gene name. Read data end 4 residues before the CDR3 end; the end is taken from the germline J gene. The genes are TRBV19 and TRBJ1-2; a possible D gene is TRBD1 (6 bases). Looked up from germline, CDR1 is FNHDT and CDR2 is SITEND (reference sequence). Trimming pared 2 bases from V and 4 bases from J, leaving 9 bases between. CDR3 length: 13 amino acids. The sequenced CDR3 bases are TGTGCCAGCAGTATTAGGGGGTTCTCC. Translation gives CASSIRGFS. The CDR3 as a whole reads CASSIRGFSDYTF.

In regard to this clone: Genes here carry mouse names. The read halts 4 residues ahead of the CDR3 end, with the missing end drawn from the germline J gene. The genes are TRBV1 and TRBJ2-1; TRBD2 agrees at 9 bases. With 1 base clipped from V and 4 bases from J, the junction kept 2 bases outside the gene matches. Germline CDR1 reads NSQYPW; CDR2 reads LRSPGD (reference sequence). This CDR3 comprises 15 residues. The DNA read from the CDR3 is TGCACCTGCAGTGCAGTCGGGACTGGGTATGCT. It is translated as CTCSAVGTGYA. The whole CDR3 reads CTCSAVGTGYAEQFF.

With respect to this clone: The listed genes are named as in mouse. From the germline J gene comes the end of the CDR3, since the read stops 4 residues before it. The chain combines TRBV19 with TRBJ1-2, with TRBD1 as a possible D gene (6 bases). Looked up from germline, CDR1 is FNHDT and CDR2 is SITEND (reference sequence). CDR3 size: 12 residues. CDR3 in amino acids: CASSLTGPDYTF. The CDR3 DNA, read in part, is TGTGCCAGCAGTCTCACAGGGCCC. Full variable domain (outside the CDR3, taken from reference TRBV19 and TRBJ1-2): GGIITQTPKFLIGQEGQKLTLKCQQNFNHDTMYWYRQDSGKGLRLIYYSITENDLQKGDLSEGYDASREKKSSFSLTVTSAQKNEMAVFLCASSLTGPDYTFGSGTRLLVI.

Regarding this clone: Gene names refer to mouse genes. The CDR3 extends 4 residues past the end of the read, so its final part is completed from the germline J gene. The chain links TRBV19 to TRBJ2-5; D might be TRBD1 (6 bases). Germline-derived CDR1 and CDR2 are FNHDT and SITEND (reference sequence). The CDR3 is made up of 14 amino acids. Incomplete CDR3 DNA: TGTGCCAGCACATACCGGGACAAAAAAGAC. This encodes CASTYRDKKD. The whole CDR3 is CASTYRDKKDTQYF.

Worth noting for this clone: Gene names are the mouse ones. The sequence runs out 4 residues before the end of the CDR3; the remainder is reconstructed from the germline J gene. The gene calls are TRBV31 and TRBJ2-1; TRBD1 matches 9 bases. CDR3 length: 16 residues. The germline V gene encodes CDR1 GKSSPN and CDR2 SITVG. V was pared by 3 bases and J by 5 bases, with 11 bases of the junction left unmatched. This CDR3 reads CAWRTTGQGLDAEQFF. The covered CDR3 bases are TGTGCCTGGAGGACGACGGGACAGGGCTTGGATGCT.

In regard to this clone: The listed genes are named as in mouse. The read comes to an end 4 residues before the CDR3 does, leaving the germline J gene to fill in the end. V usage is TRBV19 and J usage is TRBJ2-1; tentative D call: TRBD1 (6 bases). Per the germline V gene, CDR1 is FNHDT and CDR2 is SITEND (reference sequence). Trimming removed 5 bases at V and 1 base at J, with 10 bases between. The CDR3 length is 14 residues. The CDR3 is CASRPDRNYAEQFF. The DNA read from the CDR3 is TGTGCCAGCAGACCGGACAGAAACTATGCT.